What follows are 20 T cell receptor beta chains derived from one specimen sequenced in a study of blood T cell repertoires in COVID-19. Measured with immunoSEQ multiplex PCR; TCRdb has only the in-frame clones, and not every one. This sample has 25,000 to 30,000 clones, with 81% found just once. Sequenced: peripheral blood. These receptors all stem from an older woman with acute or convalescent COVID-19.

The chain joins TRBV7-9 to TRBJ1-1, with D maybe TRBD1 (5 bases). The CDR3 contains 14 residues. Germline V gene sequence: CDR1 SEHNR, CDR2 FQNEAQ (reference sequence). The V end was cut by 1 base, the J end by 4 bases, with 10 bases between. CDR3 nucleotides: TGTGCCAGCAGCTTAGGGGACTTAAGCACTGAAGCTTTCTTT. Encoded protein: CASSLGDLSTEAFF.

The gene calls are TRBV7-6 and TRBJ1-2, with D possibly being TRBD1 (6 bases). The CDR3 length is 14 residues. Germline V gene lookup returns CDR1 SGHVS and CDR2 FNYEAQ. V shed 5 bases and J shed 7 bases, with 17 bases lying between them. CDR3 loop: CASSPNLGTIGYTF. The CDR3 nucleotides are TGTGCCAGCAGCCCCAATCTGGGGACAATTGGCTACACCTTC.

The chain links TRBV2 to TRBJ1-1; 7 bases align to TRBD1. The germline V gene encodes CDR1 SNHLY and CDR2 FYNNEI. The length of the CDR3 is 13 residues. Trimming at V came to 8 bases and at J to 8 bases, leaving 11 bases not matched to a gene. The CDR3 here is CASGGSRGREAFF. In nucleotides, the CDR3 is TGTGCCAGCGGGGGATCAAGGGGGCGCGAAGCTTTCTTT.

Written as DNA, the CDR3 is TGTGCCTGGAGTGTTAGACACGGGGGACGGGAGACCCAGTACTTC. This encodes CAWSVRHGGRETQYF. The chain has TRBV30 and TRBJ2-5, with D tentatively TRBD2 (6 bases). Germline loops: CDR1 GTSNPN, CDR2 SVGIG (reference sequence). V lost 0 bases to trimming and J lost 5 bases, with 16 bases between them. The CDR3 contains 15 residues.

This clone was counted a single time. V usage is TRBV3-1 (or the pseudogene TRBV3-2) and J usage is TRBJ1-2; D may be TRBD1 (6 bases). The CDR3 has 14 amino acids. Trimming took 3 bases from V and 5 from J, leaving 13 bases between them. Germline V gene data show CDR1 as LGHDT and CDR2 as YNNKEL (reference sequence). This CDR3 is CASSHRQDLYGYTF. CDR3 DNA sequence: TGTGCCAGCAGCCACCGACAGGATCTGTATGGCTACACCTTC.

This rearrangement joins TRBV7-9 to TRBJ2-7, with TRBD2 as a possible D gene (6 bases). Trimming took off 5 bases at V and 4 bases at J, with 21 bases between the two ends. There are 16 residues in the CDR3. CDR1 SEHNR and CDR2 FQNEAQ come from the germline V gene (reference sequence). In DNA, the CDR3 is TGTGCCAGCAGCCCTAGACCCGGGACTGGACCTTACGAGCAGTACTTC. Translating gives CASSPRPGTGPYEQYF.

Only one count was recorded for this clone. The chain couples TRBV9 to TRBJ1-1; possibly TRBD1 for D (5 bases). Germline-derived CDR1 and CDR2 are SGDLS and YYNGEE. The CDR3 is 19 residues long. Trimming left V 4 bases short and J 0 bases short, with 25 bases between. Here the CDR3 reads CASSPQGRGGSWMNTEAFF. CDR3 sequence (DNA): TGTGCCAGCAGCCCCCAAGGGAGGGGAGGTAGTTGGATGAACACTGAAGCTTTCTTT. Combining the CDR3 with reference TRBV9 and TRBJ1-1 gives the whole variable domain DSGVTQTPKHLITATGQRVTLRCSPRSGDLSVYWYQQSLDQGLQFLIQYYNGEERAKGNILERFSAQQFPDLHSELNLSSLELGDSALYFCASSPQGRGGSWMNTEAFFGQGTRLTVV.

The chain couples TRBV10-1 to TRBJ1-1; D might be TRBD1 (6 bases). Trimming removed 2 bases at V and 1 base at J, with 8 bases between. The germline V gene has CDR1 WNHNN and CDR2 SYGVQD (reference sequence). This CDR3 comprises 14 residues. For the CDR3, the DNA is TGCGCCAGCAGTGAGCACAGGGCGAACACTGAAGCTTTCTTT. Residues: CASSEHRANTEAFF.

The chain combines TRBV7-9 with TRBJ2-7; a weak D match, TRBD1 (5 bases). V lost 4 bases, J lost 4 bases, and 11 bases lay in between. The CDR3 sequence is 13 residues long. Germline V gene data show CDR1 as SEHNR and CDR2 as FQNEAQ (reference sequence). Written as DNA, the CDR3 is TGTGCCAGCAGCTCCCTCCGACAGTACGAGCAGTACTTC. It specifies CASSSLRQYEQYF.

This chain links TRBV28 with TRBJ1-4; D might be TRBD1 (6 bases). The CDR3 extends over 14 amino acids. The V end lost 6 bases, the J end lost 10 bases, and 18 bases lay between the germline ends. From germline, CDR1 is MDHEN and CDR2 SYDVKM. CDR3 loop: CASRGQGQTVKLFF. The CDR3 region has the DNA TGTGCCAGCAGGGGCCAAGGACAGACGGTAAAACTGTTTTTT. Full variable domain (remainder filled in from reference TRBV28 and TRBJ1-4): DVKVTQSSRYLVKRTGEKVFLECVQDMDHENMFWYRQDPGLGLRLIYFSYDVKMKEKGDIPEGYSVSREKKERFSLILESASTNQTSMYLCASRGQGQTVKLFFGSGTQLSVL.

This chain links TRBV5-4 with TRBJ1-1; TRBD1 is a possible D gene (5 bases). CDR3 length: 18 amino acids. CDR1 SGHNT and CDR2 YYREEE come from the germline V gene (reference sequence). V was clipped by 0 bases and J by 6 bases, with 24 bases between them. CDR3 region: CASSLAPGWGRLGAEAFF. The CDR3 DNA follows: TGTGCCAGCAGCTTGGCCCCGGGCTGGGGCAGGCTAGGCGCTGAAGCTTTCTTT.

The V call is TRBV5-4, the J call TRBJ2-6; a possible D gene is TRBD2 (5 bases). Trimming pared 2 bases from V and 0 bases from J, leaving 18 bases between. This CDR3 comprises 19 residues. CDR1 and CDR2 (germline): SGHNT, YYREEE (reference sequence). The CDR3 sequence: CASSFGGPSTLSGANVLTF. The DNA of the CDR3 is TGTGCCAGCAGCTTCGGCGGGCCCTCCACTCTCTCTGGGGCCAACGTCCTGACTTTC.

The chain employs TRBV2 and TRBJ1-1; 8 bases line up with TRBD1. Germline loops: CDR1 SNHLY, CDR2 FYNNEI. The V and J ends lost 11 bases and 1 base, in that order; junction bases with no gene match: 6. This CDR3 is built from 13 residues. The CDR3 spells CAGNRGGNTEAFF. The CDR3 coding sequence is TGTGCCGGCAACAGGGGGGGGAACACTGAAGCTTTCTTT.

The V call is TRBV15, the J call TRBJ1-5; tentative D call: TRBD1 (6 bases). Germline assignment: CDR1 LNHNV and CDR2 YYDKDF (reference sequence). The CDR3 has 15 amino acids. V was cut by 2 bases and J by 5 bases, with 13 bases left in between. Here the CDR3 DNA reads TGTGCCACCAGCAGATCAAACAGGGTGTATCAGCCCCAGCATTTT. It translates to CATSRSNRVYQPQHF.

V is TRBV19 and J is TRBJ1-1, with 7 nucleotides matching TRBD1. CDR3 size: 15 residues. V shed 0 bases and J 8 bases; nucleotides not matched to a gene: 9. CDR1 and CDR2 (germline): LNHDA, SQIVND (reference sequence). The CDR3, as DNA: TGTGCCAGTAGTATAGATCTATCCGGACAGGCGGAAGCTTTCTTT. This sequence encodes CASSIDLSGQAEAFF.

The chain combines TRBV5-6 with TRBJ1-3, with 7 bases aligning to TRBD1. CDR3 length: 15 residues. Unmatched junction bases numbered 8, after V lost 4 bases and J lost 4 bases. CDR1 is SGHDT, CDR2 YYEEEE, per germline. CDR3 protein: CASSPWQGVGNTIYF. CDR3 nucleotide sequence: TGTGCCAGCAGCCCATGGCAGGGGGTCGGAAACACCATATATTTT.

This clone appeared a single time. The rearrangement links TRBV28 to TRBJ1-2; D call uncertain. The V gene lost 8 bases and the J gene lost 4 bases, with 11 bases spanning the gap. The CDR3 has 12 residues. Germline CDR1 and CDR2: MDHEN and SYDVKM. The CDR3 protein is CASRREFYGYTF. CDR3 coding DNA: TGTGCCAGCCGGAGGGAATTCTATGGCTACACCTTC.

The J gene is TRBJ2-3, the V gene TRBV30; no definite D call. CDR3 length equals 12 residues. V was clipped by 3 bases and J by 4 bases, with 8 bases between them. Germline CDR1 GTSNPN, CDR2 SVGIG (reference sequence). The CDR3 DNA reads TGTGCCTGGAGGTCTTCCGCAGATACGCAGTATTTT. Its protein is CAWRSSADTQYF.

This chain uses TRBV6-1 with TRBJ1-5; the D gene is possibly TRBD1 (6 bases). Germline values: CDR1 MNHNS, CDR2 SASEGT. There are 14 residues in the CDR3. The V end was cut by 3 bases, the J end by 2 bases, with 8 bases between. CDR3 DNA: TGTGCCAGCAGTGACAGGGGTGGCAATCAGCCCCAGCATTTT. Translation gives CASSDRGGNQPQHF.

J is TRBJ2-7 and V is TRBV14; a weak D match, TRBD2 (5 bases). Germline V gene data show CDR1 as SGHDN and CDR2 as FVKESK. CDR3 length: 13 residues. V dropped 4 bases and J dropped 4 bases, with 11 bases sitting between them. CDR3 residues: CASSRARGYEQYF. CDR3 DNA: TGTGCCAGCAGCCGCGCCCGGGGTTACGAGCAGTACTTC. The full variable domain, completed using reference TRBV14 and TRBJ2-7, is EAGVTQFPSHSVIEKGQTVTLRCDPISGHDNLYWYRRVMGKEIKFLLHFVKESKQDESGMPNNRFLAERTGGTYSTLKVQPAELEDSGVYFCASSRARGYEQYFGPGTRLTVT.